The 5 T cell receptor beta chains below come from one sample, sequenced in a study of blood T cell repertoires in COVID-19. Data came from immunoSEQ multiplex PCR; TCRdb stores just in-frame clones and leaves some out. Among about 200,000 clones, roughly 77% were seen once, and the ten largest hold approximately 5.9%. Sequencing used peripheral blood. The receptor set was obtained from a woman aged 40 to 49 with COVID-19, enrolled during active disease.

V and J are TRBV6-4 and TRBJ2-1, with 12 nucleotides matching TRBD2. V dropped 4 bases and J dropped 7; count of bases not matched to a gene: 5. The CDR3 contains 15 residues. Germline V lookup: CDR1 MRHNA, CDR2 SNTAGT. This CDR3 reads CASSGLAGEGNEQFF. DNA for the CDR3: TGTGCCAGCAGTGGACTAGCGGGAGAAGGTAATGAGCAGTTCTTC.

A few counts support this clone. Other DNA sequences within the sample encode an identical CDR3. The chain recombines TRBV5-1 with TRBJ2-7; the D gene is possibly TRBD1 (7 bases). Per germline, CDR1 SGHRS and CDR2 YFSETQ. There are 14 residues in the CDR3. Trimming took 0 bases from V and 3 from J, leaving 10 bases between them. The chain's CDR3 is CASSLVQGGYEQYF. Here the CDR3 DNA reads TGCGCCAGCAGCTTGGTCCAGGGGGGCTACGAGCAGTACTTC.

This sequence joins TRBV5-1 and TRBJ2-2, with D possibly being TRBD1 (6 bases). Trimming removed 4 bases from V and 4 bases from J, with 11 bases in between. Germline V gene data show CDR1 as SGHRS and CDR2 as YFSETQ. The CDR3 sequence is 14 residues long. The CDR3 protein is CASSPGQFTGELFF. The CDR3 DNA reads TGCGCCAGCAGCCCTGGACAGTTCACCGGGGAGCTGTTTTTT.

The chain links TRBV10-2 to TRBJ2-7, with D perhaps matching TRBD2 (6 bases). This CDR3 is built from 13 residues. V shed 4 bases and J shed 5 bases, with 12 bases lying between them. Germline V gives CDR1 WSHSY, CDR2 SAAADI. The DNA of the CDR3 is TGCGCCAGCAGTGGACTAGATTGGCACGAGCAGTACTTC. Its translation is CASSGLDWHEQYF.

The chain joins TRBV9 to TRBJ1-2; D may be TRBD1 (5 bases). This CDR3 is built from 16 residues. The germline V gene encodes CDR1 SGDLS and CDR2 YYNGEE. V was pared by 0 bases and J by 6 bases, with 18 bases between. The CDR3 nucleotides read TGTGCCAGCAGCGTAGGCGGTATTGGGGCGCAGGATGGCTACACCTTC. Encoded protein: CASSVGGIGAQDGYTF.